The 32 T cell receptor beta chains listed next were all sequenced from one sample in a study of graft-versus-host responses after intestinal transplantation. These receptors have no identified antigens. The data were produced by immunoSEQ multiplex PCR, yet TCRdb's version contains in-frame clones alone and is incomplete. The sample lists some 87,000 clones, about nine tenths occurring once. This material consisted of unstimulated CD4+ T cells sorted from spleen or lymph node cells, taken before intestinal transplant. Receptors originate from a human donor who received an intestinal transplant.

This clone was picked up one time. CDR3 loop: CASSLKVGGTRPLTGNNEQFF. The DNA of the CDR3 is TGTGCCAGCAGCTTAAAAGTTGGGGGGACTCGGCCCCTCACCGGTAACAATGAGCAGTTCTTC. The chain uses TRBV7-3 and TRBJ2-1; maybe TRBD2 (6 bases). Trimming left V 1 base short and J 5 bases short, with 30 bases between. CDR3 length: 21 residues. Germline V gene sequence: CDR1 SGHTA, CDR2 FQGTGA.

This clone came up a few times. The V gene is TRBV19, the J gene TRBJ1-1; D is uncertain. Trimming cost V 5 bases and J 10 bases, with 17 bases left between them. This CDR3 spans 13 amino acids. The germline V gene encodes CDR1 LNHDA and CDR2 SQIVND (reference sequence). CDR3 sequence reads: CASSPRLTLGAFF. The CDR3 nucleotides are TGTGCCAGTAGTCCGCGATTGACCCTAGGAGCTTTCTTT.

The rearrangement links TRBV4-2 to TRBJ2-1, with D possibly called TRBD1 or TRBD2 (5 bases each). V lost 0 bases and J 9 bases, leaving 21 bases between the germline ends. The V gene's germline CDR1 is LGHNA and CDR2 YNFKEQ. The CDR3 totals 17 residues. The CDR3: CASSQDVSPEVGGEQFF. Here the CDR3 DNA reads TGTGCCAGCAGCCAAGATGTTTCCCCGGAGGTTGGGGGTGAGCAGTTCTTC.

The rearrangement uses TRBV9 and TRBJ2-1; TRBD2 aligns across 7 bases. The V and J ends lost 0 bases and 3 bases, in that order; junction bases with no gene match: 9. The CDR3 runs to 17 residues. Germline CDR1 reads SGDLS; CDR2 reads YYNGEE. CDR3 loop: CASSVGILGLGYNEQFF. DNA for the CDR3: TGTGCCAGCAGCGTAGGGATACTAGGACTAGGCTACAATGAGCAGTTCTTC.

The chain recombines TRBV30 with TRBJ2-7; 7 bases line up with TRBD2. This CDR3 comprises 16 residues. Germline-derived CDR1 and CDR2 are GTSNPN and SVGIG (reference sequence). V lost 3 bases and J lost 0; bases outside the gene matches: 11. The CDR3: CAWSALGLTNSYEQYF. As DNA, the CDR3 is TGTGCCTGGAGCGCCCTGGGACTAACGAACTCCTACGAGCAGTACTTC.

The V call is TRBV18, the J call TRBJ2-1, with D maybe TRBD1 (6 bases). The CDR3 loop spans 13 amino acids. From germline, CDR1 is KGHSH and CDR2 LQKENI. V lost 5 bases and J lost 5, with 10 bases in between. The CDR3 DNA is TGTGCCAGCTCATGGACAGCAAACAATGAGCAGTTCTTC. This encodes CASSWTANNEQFF.

The chain has TRBV5-1 and TRBJ2-3, with 10 bases identical to TRBD2. The germline gives CDR1 SGHRS, CDR2 YFSETQ. CDR3 length equals 15 residues. The V segment lost 4 bases and the J segment 2 bases; nucleotides outside the gene matches: 4. CDR3 sequence: CASSLGLAVTDTQYF. DNA of the CDR3: TGCGCCAGCAGCCTAGGACTAGCGGTCACAGATACGCAGTATTTT.

This clone was counted once. The chain recombines TRBV6-5 with TRBJ2-7; no reliable D call. V lost 0 bases and J 1 base, leaving 7 bases between the germline ends. CDR3 length equals 14 residues. Per the germline V gene, CDR1 is MNHEY and CDR2 is SVGAGI. As DNA, the CDR3 is TGTGCCAGCAGTTACTCACAGAGTTCCTACGAGCAGTACTTC. Translating gives CASSYSQSSYEQYF.

The chain employs TRBV23-1 and TRBJ1-1, with 7 positions matching TRBD1. TRBV23-1 is an ORF; its function is uncertain. The CDR3 totals 14 residues. Losses at the gene ends were 4 bases for V and 2 bases for J; bases not matched to a gene: 4. CDR3 region: CASSPGQANTEAFF. The CDR3 DNA follows: TGCGCCAGCAGTCCCGGACAGGCCAACACTGAAGCTTTCTTT.

The chain joins TRBV4-1 to TRBJ2-5; 7 bases align to TRBD1. The germline gives CDR1 MGHRA, CDR2 YSYEKL. After removal of 2 bases from V and 1 base from J, the junction contained 4 bases not matched to a gene. The CDR3 is made up of 15 amino acids. In DNA, the CDR3 is TGCGCCAGCAGCCAAACGGGACAGCCCCAAGAGACCCAGTACTTC. It yields the protein CASSQTGQPQETQYF.

The chain recombines TRBV7-8 with TRBJ2-6; the D gene is possibly TRBD1 (5 bases). This CDR3 is built from 16 residues. From germline, CDR1 is SGHVS and CDR2 FQNEAQ. With 8 bases removed from V and 0 bases from J, the gap between germline ends came to 14 bases. The CDR3 region has the DNA TGTGCCAGCCGAAGACAGATCCTCTCTGGGGCCAACGTCCTGACTTTC. It encodes CASRRQILSGANVLTF.

Written as DNA, the CDR3 is TGTGCCAGCAGTCCCGGGACAGGAAGGACGGTCGAGCAGTACTTC. Translated, it gives CASSPGTGRTVEQYF. The chain joins TRBV28 to TRBJ2-7, with 8 bases identical to TRBD1. Trimming took 5 bases from V and 6 from J; bases not matched to a gene: 12. Germline CDR1 is MDHEN and CDR2 is SYDVKM. The CDR3 is 15 residues long.

The rearrangement joins TRBV5-1 to TRBJ2-3, with 13 positions matching TRBD2. The CDR3 length is 16 residues. Germline V CDR1 and CDR2: SGHRS, YFSETQ. The trim removed 4 bases at V and 5 bases at J, leaving 7 bases unmatched. In DNA form, the CDR3 reads TGCGCCAGCAGCCCGGGACTAGCGGGAAAACAAGATACGCAGTATTTT. Residues: CASSPGLAGKQDTQYF.

This clone appeared a single time. J is TRBJ1-3 and V is TRBV18; no reliable D call. Germline V CDR1 and CDR2: KGHSH, LQKENI. The V end lost 2 bases, the J end lost 0 bases, and 8 bases lay between the germline ends. The CDR3 extends over 15 amino acids. CDR3 in DNA: TGTGCCAGCTCACCATCCTACAGCTCTGGAAACACCATATATTTT. As protein: CASSPSYSSGNTIYF.

The chain uses TRBV11-2 and TRBJ1-2; possibly TRBD1 for D (6 bases). From germline, CDR1 is SGHAT and CDR2 FQNNGV. This CDR3 contains 12 residues. Deletions cut 6 bases from V and 7 bases from J, with 12 bases between. For the CDR3, the DNA is TGTGCCAGCAGTCACACAGGGACTGGCTACACCTTC. As protein: CASSHTGTGYTF.

Concerning this clone: Other DNA sequences in this specimen translate into the identical CDR3. This chain links TRBV5-1 with TRBJ2-3; TRBD1 agrees at 12 bases. Trimming took 4 bases from V and 1 from J; bases not matched to a gene: 16. The V gene's germline CDR1 is SGHRS and CDR2 YFSETQ. CDR3 length: 20 residues. The CDR3 DNA sequence: TGCGCCAGCAGCAGGAGTCCGGGACAGGGGGCGGGTGGAGGCACAGATACGCAGTATTTT. It translates to CASSRSPGQGAGGGTDTQYF.

V and J are TRBV5-1 and TRBJ2-3, with TRBD1 identical over 9 bases. CDR3 size: 15 residues. With 2 bases clipped from V and 5 bases from J, the junction kept 6 bases outside the gene matches. The germline V gene has CDR1 SGHRS and CDR2 YFSETQ. The CDR3 loop is CASSLGTGWEDTQYF. The DNA of the CDR3 is TGCGCCAGCAGCTTAGGGACAGGGTGGGAAGATACGCAGTATTTT.

The genes are TRBV5-1 and TRBJ1-1, with a possible D match to TRBD1 (6 bases). V was clipped by 6 bases and J by 1 base, with 19 bases between them. The CDR3 runs 16 residues. Germline-derived CDR1 and CDR2 are SGHRS and YFSETQ. CDR3 loop: CASTQNTGRTNTEAFF. Written as DNA, the CDR3 is TGCGCCAGCACTCAAAACACAGGGCGCACGAACACTGAAGCTTTCTTT.

This rearrangement joins TRBV7-6 to TRBJ2-5; 9 bases match TRBD1. V dropped 3 bases and J dropped 2; count of bases not matched to a gene: 7. The CDR3 contains 16 residues. Per germline, CDR1 SGHVS and CDR2 FNYEAQ. CDR3 nucleotides: TGTGCCAGCAGCTTGGCCGGGACAGGGTTACAAGAGACCCAGTACTTC. Its protein product is CASSLAGTGLQETQYF.

CDR3 sequence: CASSLTGTYGYTF. CDR3 bases: TGTGCCAGCAGTTTGACAGGGACTTATGGCTACACCTTC. The chain links TRBV27 to TRBJ1-2; 7 bases match TRBD1. V gave up 3 bases and J gave up 5 bases; unmatched junction bases: 3. The CDR3 runs to 13 residues. The germline CDR1 and CDR2 sequences are MNHEY and SMNVEV (reference sequence).

This sequence joins TRBV6-1 and TRBJ1-4, with D possibly matching TRBD1 (6 bases). The CDR3 has 13 amino acids. Germline V gene sequence: CDR1 MNHNS, CDR2 SASEGT. V lost 5 bases and J 6 bases, leaving 10 bases between the germline ends. The CDR3 reads CASSNRVHEKLFF. The DNA for the CDR3 is TGTGCCAGCAGTAACAGGGTTCATGAAAAACTGTTTTTT.

The V and J genes are TRBV6-1 and TRBJ2-5; TRBD2 aligns across 9 bases. The V gene end was trimmed by 6 bases and the J gene end by 1 base; junction bases not matched to a gene: 3. Germline V lookup: CDR1 MNHNS, CDR2 SASEGT. This CDR3 region has 14 residues. The CDR3 loop reads CASRKREAQETQYF. CDR3 DNA sequence: TGTGCCAGCAGGAAGCGGGAGGCCCAAGAGACCCAGTACTTC.

The J gene is TRBJ2-5, the V gene TRBV5-6; 12 nucleotides line up with TRBD2. V dropped 6 bases and J dropped 1; count of bases not matched to a gene: 4. The V gene's germline CDR1 is SGHDT and CDR2 YYEEEE. The CDR3 totals 15 residues. The CDR3, as DNA: TGTGCCAGCAAAAGGACTAGCGGGACCCAAGAGACCCAGTACTTC. Translated: CASKRTSGTQETQYF.

This CDR3 reads CSAGYEQFF. CDR3 coding DNA: TGCAGTGCCGGGTATGAGCAGTTCTTC. The chain links TRBV20-1 to TRBJ2-1; D remains ambiguous. The CDR3 is 9 amino acids. V was clipped by 6 bases and J by 8 bases, with 5 bases between them. Per the germline V gene, CDR1 is DFQATT and CDR2 is SNEGSKA (reference sequence).

The CDR3 reads CASSLAGSRTYEQYF. DNA of the CDR3: TGTGCCAGCAGCTTAGCAGGTAGCCGAACCTACGAGCAGTACTTC. V usage is TRBV11-2 and J usage is TRBJ2-7; the D is unclear. Germline assignment: CDR1 SGHAT and CDR2 FQNNGV. Trimming stripped 1 base from V and 2 bases from J, with 12 bases between. This CDR3 has 15 amino acids.

The chain combines TRBV6-1 with TRBJ1-3, with D uncertain. The CDR3 consists of 17 residues. The V end was cut by 1 base, the J end by 1 base, with 14 bases between. CDR1 is MNHNS, CDR2 SASEGT, per germline. The CDR3 coding sequence is TGTGCCAGCAGTGAAGTAGGGTTGCCGCCATCTGGAAACACCATATATTTT. Protein sequence: CASSEVGLPPSGNTIYF.

The chain is built from TRBV9 and TRBJ2-3; unclear D gene. Germline V CDR1 and CDR2: SGDLS, YYNGEE. The CDR3 extends over 12 amino acids. Between the trimmed V and J ends, which lost 1 base and 1 base, there was a span of 1 base. The CDR3 sequence: CASSVRTDTQYF. CDR3 coding DNA: TGTGCCAGCAGCGTACGCACAGATACGCAGTATTTT. The whole variable domain, filled in from reference TRBV9 and TRBJ2-3, reads DSGVTQTPKHLITATGQRVTLRCSPRSGDLSVYWYQQSLDQGLQFLIQYYNGEERAKGNILERFSAQQFPDLHSELNLSSLELGDSALYFCASSVRTDTQYFGPGTRLTVL.

The chain couples TRBV25-1 to TRBJ2-7; D gene unclear. Germline CDR1 reads MGHDK; CDR2 reads SYGVNS. Trimming left V 0 bases short and J 3 bases short, with 12 bases between. The CDR3 extends over 15 amino acids. CDR3 sequence (DNA): TGTGCCAGCAGTGAATACCCGTCGCACTACTACGAGCAGTACTTC. Protein sequence: CASSEYPSHYYEQYF.

This chain uses TRBV15 with TRBJ2-6, with D tentatively TRBD1 (6 bases). The CDR3 is 14 residues long. In germline, CDR1 is LNHNV, CDR2 YYDKDF (reference sequence). V was trimmed by 5 bases and J by 2 bases, leaving 7 bases between them. The CDR3 DNA sequence: TGTGCCACCAGCTACAGGGCTGGGGCCAACGTCCTGACTTTC. Encoded protein: CATSYRAGANVLTF.

V gene TRBV7-9 combines with J gene TRBJ2-5; 9 nucleotides line up with TRBD1. In germline, CDR1 is SEHNR, CDR2 FQNEAQ (reference sequence). The CDR3 is made up of 16 amino acids. V shed 2 bases, J shed 4 bases, and the junction held 8 bases outside the gene matches. This CDR3 reads CASSLLTGGSRETQYF. DNA of the CDR3: TGTGCCAGCAGCTTATTAACAGGGGGCTCGAGAGAGACCCAGTACTTC. Filled out from reference TRBV7-9 and TRBJ2-5, the complete variable domain reads DTGVSQNPRHKITKRGQNVTFRCDPISEHNRLYWYRQTLGQGPEFLTYFQNEAQLEKSRLLSDRFSAERPKGSFSTLEIQRTEQGDSAMYLCASSLLTGGSRETQYFGPGTRLLVL.

The V call is TRBV6-1, the J call TRBJ2-7; no reliable D call. The CDR3 length is 13 residues. Germline CDR1 MNHNS, CDR2 SASEGT. V shed 1 base and J shed 7 bases, with 11 bases lying between them. CDR3 DNA: TGTGCCAGCAGTGAAGTTGTCTATTGGGAGCAGTACTTC. Its protein product is CASSEVVYWEQYF.

The chain is built from TRBV2 and TRBJ2-2, with 14 bases matching TRBD2. With 4 bases clipped from V and 15 bases from J, the junction kept 4 bases outside the gene matches. The CDR3 extends over 13 amino acids. The V gene's germline CDR1 is SNHLY and CDR2 FYNNEI. CDR3 amino acids: CASSGGLAGVMFF. Written as DNA, the CDR3 is TGTGCCAGCAGTGGGGGACTAGCGGGGGTGATGTTTTTT.